This T cell receptor beta chain was retrieved from a study of Graves' ophthalmopathy and Graves' hyperthyroidism. Germline CDR1 reads SGHTA; CDR2 reads FQGNSA. This CDR3 spans 15 amino acids. Trimming at V came to 5 bases and at J to 2 bases, leaving 8 bases not matched to a gene. Researchers took RNA transcripts and amplified TCR beta CDR3 regions from them. The authors performed first-round RT-PCR with HTBI primers and then a second-round multiplex PCR. TCRdb reprocessed the multiplex PCR reads via MiXCR and lists one record per CDR3 protein. Among a few hundred thousand distinct CDR3 sequences, about a sixth were seen once, and the ten largest hold roughly 2.3%.

The V gene is TRBV7-2, the J gene TRBJ2-5, with 7 positions matching TRBD1. The sample comprised peripheral blood. The clonotype originates from an adult woman with stable Graves' hyperthyroidism. The CDR3 loop is CASSEAGGIQETQYF. The DNA of the CDR3 is TGTGCCAGCAGCGAGGCAGGGGGAATACAAGAGACCCAGTACTTC.